The present T cell receptor (beta chain) was sequenced within a study of T cells in Graves' hyperthyroidism and ophthalmopathy. Criteria for exclusion of patients were uncontrolled infection, other autoimmune disease, pregnancy or lactation. Amplification yielded TCR beta CDR3 regions, with RNA transcripts as the source. A set of HTBI primers served as the primers for a first-round RT-PCR of the TCR CDR3. TCRdb re-analysed the multiplex PCR reads in MiXCR, keeping a single row per CDR3 protein. Of some 560,000 distinct CDR3 sequences in the sample, 12% to 15% are singletons; the top ten hold around 14%. This clonotype was seen ten or more times. The TCR was taken from a woman in her thirties or forties with Graves' hyperthyroidism. Sequencing was carried out using blood.

The CDR3 DNA follows: TGTGCCAGCAGTTTATCCAGCGGGAGATGGGATGAGCAGTTCTTC. As protein: CASSLSSGRWDEQFF. This chain links TRBV28 with TRBJ2-1; 8 bases align to TRBD2. J gave up 8 bases and V 1 base, and 7 bases lay outside the gene matches. The CDR3 extends over 15 amino acids. Germline V gene data show CDR1 as MDHEN and CDR2 as SYDVKM. Complete variable domain (other parts from reference TRBV28 and TRBJ2-1): DVKVTQSSRYLVKRTGEKVFLECVQDMDHENMFWYRQDPGLGLRLIYFSYDVKMKEKGDIPEGYSVSREKKERFSLILESASTNQTSMYLCASSLSSGRWDEQFFGPGTRLTVL.